Presented here are 9 T cell receptor beta chains from one specimen sequenced in a study of T cells expressing NK-cell markers. TCRdb reprocessed the 5' RACE reads and keeps a single row for each CDR3 protein, giving no DNA. The listing records roughly 160,000 distinct CDR3 sequences. Sequencing was performed on blood T cells: a sorted CD56 or NKG2C T cell subset, CD4+ or CD8+ T cells, or bulk PBMC T cells (not recorded which). These TCRs come from a man aged 18 to 69 in good health.

The genes are TRBV5-5 and TRBJ2-7. This CDR3 is built from 16 residues. Per germline, CDR1 SGHKS and CDR2 YYEKEE (reference sequence). CDR3 sequence reads: CASSLDWSDLLHEQYF.

This chain joins TRBV4-1 and TRBJ1-1; the D gene TCRdb calls, TRBD1, cannot be checked with no DNA. This CDR3 contains 14 residues. Germline V CDR1 and CDR2: MGHRA, YSYEKL. The CDR3 reads CASSQVGDGTEAFF.

The V call is TRBV5-1, the J call TRBJ2-1; TCRdb returns TRBD1, unconfirmable since there is no DNA. Germline CDR1 reads SGHRS; CDR2 reads YFSETQ. The CDR3 is 15 residues long. Here the CDR3 reads CASSSDRGFYNEQFF.

The chain recombines TRBV20-1 with TRBJ2-7; the D gene TCRdb calls, TRBD1, cannot be checked with no DNA. CDR1 and CDR2 from the germline V gene are DFQATT and SNEGSKA (reference sequence). The CDR3 has 13 amino acids. This CDR3 reads CSAYTGGGYEQYF.

The V and J genes are TRBV3-1 and TRBJ1-2; TCRdb's D gene call, TRBD1, goes unchecked for lack of DNA. Germline CDR1 is LGHDT and CDR2 is YNNKEL (reference sequence). The CDR3 is 16 residues long. CDR3 loop: CASSQDPPGEDYGYTF.

The V and J genes are TRBV10-3 and TRBJ2-1; TCRdb selects TRBD2, and the lack of DNA leaves this call unchecked. The CDR3 contains 15 residues. Germline assignment: CDR1 ENHRY and CDR2 SYGVKD. CDR3 sequence reads: CAISESLAGYNEQFF.

This sequence joins TRBV13 and TRBJ2-7; with no DNA, the TCRdb D assignment of TRBD2 cannot be verified. CDR3 size: 12 residues. Germline CDR1 PRHDT, CDR2 FYEKMQ (reference sequence). The CDR3 spells CASSSLGYEQYF.

This rearrangement joins TRBV20-1 to TRBJ1-1; checking the TCRdb D call of TRBD1 is not possible without DNA. The CDR3 is made up of 15 amino acids. Germline-derived CDR1 and CDR2 are DFQATT and SNEGSKA (reference sequence). The CDR3: CSARDPGVVNTEAFF.

The chain is built from TRBV2 and TRBJ2-5; there is no DNA to check the TCRdb D call of TRBD2. Germline lookup yields CDR1 SNHLY and CDR2 FYNNEI. The CDR3 has 18 amino acids. The CDR3 loop is CASFRQGSSGALLETQYF.